The 5 T cell receptor beta chains below come from one sample, sequenced in a study of blood T cells in healthy people across ages. PCR was performed a second time for about 7 to 11 cycles using a sample-barcoded 5' primer and a J-beta primer mix. Using its own MiXCR run on the 5' RACE reads, TCRdb lists one record per CDR3 protein. This sample carries a few hundred thousand distinct CDR3 sequences, 25% to 30% of them seen once, and the ten largest clones take over 25%. The sequencing sample was made of blood. The receptors here all came from a woman aged 70-85 years in good health.

The chain couples TRBV5-1 to TRBJ1-1, with D uncertain. This CDR3 has 15 amino acids. Germline CDR1 is SGHRS and CDR2 is YFSETQ. With 0 bases removed from V and 2 bases from J, the gap between germline ends came to 11 bases. The CDR3: CASSLERTANTEAFF. The CDR3 nucleotides read TGCGCCAGCAGCTTGGAACGGACGGCTAACACTGAAGCTTTCTTT.

This clonotype was seen a handful of times. The chain couples TRBV18 to TRBJ2-1; no definite D call. Trimming took 1 base from V and 4 from J, leaving 11 bases between them. The CDR3 contains 15 residues. Germline V lookup: CDR1 KGHSH, CDR2 LQKENI. This CDR3 is CASSPQKGTYNEQFF. In nucleotides, the CDR3 is TGTGCCAGCTCACCACAAAAGGGAACTTACAATGAGCAGTTCTTC.

The chain recombines TRBV2 with TRBJ2-7, with D uncertain. TRBJ2-1 matches the DNA end more closely, so the J call is doubtful. Germline CDR1 SNHLY, CDR2 FYNNEI. The length of the CDR3 is 12 residues. The CDR3 spells CASRETNNEQFF. The CDR3 bases are TGTGCCAGCAGGGAAACTAACAATGAGCAGTTCTTC.

This clonotype was seen a few times. This chain links TRBV5-1 with TRBJ2-7; possibly TRBD1 or TRBD2 for D (5 bases each). This CDR3 contains 17 residues. The V gene lost 4 bases and the J gene lost 0 bases, with 20 bases spanning the gap. Per the germline V gene, CDR1 is SGHRS and CDR2 is YFSETQ. CDR3 nucleotides: TGCGCCAGCAGCGGACTCCGGGACGCTAAAAGCTCCTACGAGCAGTACTTC. It is translated as CASSGLRDAKSSYEQYF.

This chain uses TRBV5-1 with TRBJ2-1; maybe TRBD2 (5 bases). Germline CDR1 is SGHRS and CDR2 is YFSETQ. CDR3 length: 21 residues. V was pared by 3 bases and J by 0 bases, with 28 bases between. The CDR3 loop reads CASSWPGLRASVPNSYNEQFF. In DNA form, the CDR3 reads TGCGCCAGCAGCTGGCCGGGGTTGCGGGCAAGCGTTCCTAACTCCTACAATGAGCAGTTCTTC.